A single sample is the source of the 6 T cell receptor beta chains below, sequenced in a study of T cells in Graves' hyperthyroidism and ophthalmopathy. RNA transcripts provided the source from which TCR beta CDR3 regions were amplified. Researchers ran a first-round RT-PCR on the TCR CDR3 using the HTBI primer set. Each CDR3 protein is one row after TCRdb ran MiXCR on the multiplex PCR reads. The table has hundreds of thousands of distinct CDR3 sequences, approximately 13% seen once. Sequencing was carried out using blood. These receptors were taken from a woman between 18 and 29 years old with Graves' hyperthyroidism.

This clonotype was detected ten times or more. The chain couples TRBV6-1 to TRBJ1-1, with D uncertain. This CDR3 spans 11 amino acids. Germline V CDR1 and CDR2: MNHNS, SASEGT. V was shortened by 1 base and J by 9 bases, with 6 bases between the two germline ends. CDR3 sequence: CASSEDGQAFF. CDR3 in DNA: TGTGCCAGCAGTGAAGACGGACAAGCTTTCTTT.

This clonotype was picked up many times. The chain couples TRBV20-1 to TRBJ1-1, with D possibly matching TRBD1 (5 bases). From germline, CDR1 is DFQATT and CDR2 SNEGSKA (reference sequence). This CDR3 region has 15 residues. V shed 0 bases and J shed 3 bases, with 14 bases lying between them. CDR3 bases: TGCAGTGCTAGAGATAGACCCAGGGCGTACACTGAAGCTTTCTTT. Protein product: CSARDRPRAYTEAFF.

In its sample, this clonotype was seen many times. The chain carries TRBV12-3 or TRBV12-4 and TRBJ1-1, with 7 nucleotides matching TRBD1. V was clipped by 4 bases and J by 5 bases; unmatched bases: 10. CDR3 length: 15 residues. The CDR3 nucleotides read TGTGCCAGCAGTTCTTTAGAGGGGGCGAGGACTGAAGCTTTCTTT. This sequence encodes CASSSLEGARTEAFF.

This clonotype was observed at least ten times. The chain recombines TRBV29-1 with TRBJ2-1; D unresolved. The germline V gene encodes CDR1 SQVTM and CDR2 ANQGSEA. This CDR3 has 15 residues. Trimming stripped 6 bases from V and 0 bases from J, with 15 bases between. The CDR3 DNA follows: TGCAGCGTGGCCCCTAGGCTTCCCTCCTACAATGAGCAGTTCTTC. Translation gives CSVAPRLPSYNEQFF.

As concerns this clonotype: This may be a read error: a much more frequent sequence differs by one nucleotide. The chain has TRBV7-9 and TRBJ1-1; 10 bases line up with TRBD1. CDR1 and CDR2 (germline): SEHNR, FQNEAQ (reference sequence). The CDR3 covers 16 residues. The CDR3, as DNA: TGTGCCAGCAGCTTAGGTCCCGGGACAGGGGACACTGAAGCTTCCTTT. It specifies CASSLGPGTGDTEASF.

This clonotype was observed at least ten times. The CDR3 loop reads CSALAGVSTDTQYF. The CDR3 bases are TGCAGTGCTTTAGCGGGAGTGAGCACAGATACGCAGTATTTT. The chain joins TRBV20-1 to TRBJ2-3; 9 bases line up with TRBD2. The V segment lost 5 bases and the J segment 0 bases; nucleotides outside the gene matches: 3. This CDR3 spans 14 amino acids. Looked up from germline, CDR1 is DFQATT and CDR2 is SNEGSKA (reference sequence).